The subject of this entry is one T cell receptor beta chain. It lacks a known antigen. The cohort comprised some 700 healthy bone marrow donors. All cohort members were sampled while nominally healthy, although unrecorded immune exposures were likely present. The donor was CMV seronegative and belonged to the group of 352 seronegative cohort members. Every donor gave a peripheral blood sample, and the peripheral blood mononuclear cells from that sample were used for TCR beta sequencing. Genomic DNA extraction from the blood cell samples was performed with the Qiagen DNeasy Blood Extraction Kit. Germline trimming amounts to 4 bases on V and 1 base on J, with 3 as the count of junction bases outside the gene matches. CDR1 SQVTM and CDR2 ANQGSEA were looked up in the germline V gene. The cysteine opens and the phenylalanine closes a CDR3 of 13 amino acids. Here the CDR3 DNA is all that survives: 39 bases in frame from base 1.

The receptor library was made with the immunoSEQ multiplex PCR assay. For the multiplex PCR, a mixture combining 60 forward primers for TCR Vbeta segments and 13 reverse primers for TCR Jbeta segments was used. A multiplex PCR assay on genomic DNA amplified the CDR3 region of rearranged TCR beta genes. The Illumina HiSeq System was used to sequence the amplified TCR beta libraries as 87-base-pair reads. The published analysis was carried out like this. A later analysis tallied 80 million to 95 million unique TCR beta chains across the 666 repertoires, and around 9.9 million of those chains were shared by two or more donors. Raw reads were error-corrected and collapsed into unique sequences with a nearest-neighbor algorithm that merged closely related sequences to remove PCR and sequencing errors. To assign V, D and J gene segments, CDR3 sequences were aligned to IMGT reference sequences. For a sequence to be retained, a match of at least six nucleotides to both a V gene segment and a J gene segment was required. A rearrangement was called productive if the CDR3 had no stop codons and remained in frame with V and J, and every other rearrangement was called non-productive. Following IMGT convention, CDR3 was defined as the stretch from the second conserved V-encoded cysteine up to the conserved J-encoded phenylalanine. The earlier analysis of more than 450 of the donors excluded sequences that lacked an unambiguous match to a single V gene segment. An earlier analysis of over 450 of the donors classified V segments as functional when productive rearrangements were above 56.7% and as segregating when the standard deviation between donors was above 5%. A statistical classification framework was developed to diagnose cytomegalovirus status using the catalog of TCR beta chain sequences. In a later analysis, TCR nucleotide sequences were compared against IMGT/GENE-DB human TR gene sequences so that V and J genes could be assigned. A later analysis assigned CDR3 sequences and most-parsimonious VDJ recombination scenarios with the TCRdist pipeline. A later analysis defined each TCR beta chain by its CDR3 amino acid sequence plus V-gene family, and excluded reads lacking a unique V-gene family. As a way to deal with suspected cross-contamination and a sequencing artifact, a later analysis dropped nearly 600 nucleotide sequences that were highly shared and had low generation probability. For each public chain, a later analysis derived a clonal expansion index from normalized ranks of inferred template counts within each repertoire. Generation probabilities in a later analysis came from a VDJ recombination model fitted to out-of-frame rearrangements, and those results were checked against IGoR. A later analysis scored TCR-TCR, TCR-HLA and TCR-CMV co-occurrence with hypergeometric tests, applying a repertoire-size bias correction to TCR pairs. To estimate false discovery rates, a later analysis permuted the HLA or CMV assignments 20 times. In a later analysis, co-occurring TCRs were grouped with DBSCAN, and TCRdist sequence similarity was added when clustering was performed within HLA-allele-positive subsets. Repertoires with fewer than 30,000 or more than 120,000 public chains, plus five repertoires with anomalous nucleotide sharing, were excluded from co-occurrence clustering. Drawn from immuneACCESS, this table holds only the in-frame rearrangements with V and J called that TCRdb kept. Clones are partly lost; checked studies trace under half to an unresolved V gene and leave the rest unexplained. The DNA was the basis for D and trimming; V, J and clone size are from that table. This sample's table has entries for approximately 100,000 clones. Around 0.6% of the sample goes to the ten largest clones.

This sample is drawn from a study of cytomegalovirus exposure and HLA in healthy donors (TCRdb year 2017). About the full investigation: In an earlier analysis of under 750 of the donors, 276 Gb of sequence data and some 120 million unique TCR beta sequences from 180 million or so T cells were reported. The number of typed donors differed by locus: roughly 629-640 for A, B, C, DRB1 and DQB1; roughly 510 for DQA1; 600 to 610 for DPA1; and some 450 for DPB1. In a later analysis, previously published TCR beta repertoires from about 670 donors were re-analyzed and high-resolution HLA genotyping was added so that TCR occurrence patterns could be studied. Every repertoire in the discovery cohort had been generated on one and the same sequencing platform. About 280 gigabases of sequencing data and roughly 80 million unique TCR sequences made up an early release that covered approximately 650 HLA-typed donors. HLA typing covered class I and class II loci at four-digit resolution. A separate validation cohort of roughly 130 different subjects was used in addition to the approximately 700-subject first cohort. An earlier analysis of some 500 of the donors applied high-throughput TCR beta sequencing to assess whether each TCR beta V gene segment acted as functional or pseudogenic. Using immunosequencing, the study profiled T cell repertoires from 550 to 750 subjects and related those repertoires to cytomegalovirus serostatus. Of the 300 to 400 genotyped donors, 65% to 90% fell in the genetic ancestry cluster associated with self-reported Caucasian donors. The study aimed to test whether cataloging public T cell receptors could reveal signatures of past pathogen exposure. Across 300 to 500 genotyped donors of the cohort, an average of approximately 240,000 unique TCR beta nucleotide sequences per donor were sequenced, and roughly 20% of those sequences were non-productive. Alongside the repertoire data, information on donor age, sex, ethnicity and CMV serostatus was compiled. Because of strong linkage in the cohort, roughly five DR-DQ haplotypes were treated as single units for association and clustering. Rather than drawing on any new phenotypic data, the later analysis identified candidate immune exposures from TCR beta sequences and the way those sequences occurred across donors. Genome-wide SNP genotypes for about 60% of the roughly 670 donors were used in a later genetic analysis, which treated that subset as a discovery cohort. To predict cytomegalovirus infection status, the study brought together high-throughput TCR immunosequencing, statistical association of individual TCRs with disease status, and machine learning.

The full study reports these points: While some public TCRs were present in many individuals, most TCR sequences turned up only very rarely across donors. A cluster of highly shared sequence variants was judged likely to be a technical artifact of the sequencing pipeline. The presence/absence analyses assumed that sequencing depth was roughly uniform across donors, and that assumption may not be true. In a later analysis, more than 15,000 TCR beta sequences were associated with specific HLA alleles at a false discovery rate of 0.05. Because HLA typing was missing for some donors at each locus, association tests included only the typed subset. A later analysis found that TCR association rates varied across HLA loci, with DRB1 alleles showing the most associated TCRs and HLA-C alleles the fewest. Linkage disequilibrium might explain the correlated functional status among segregating V segments, but an unknown experimental factor could not be ruled out. Cytomegalovirus status was reported to be diagnosed by the classifier with high specificity and sensitivity in both the original and validation cohorts. In the study, approximately 160 TCR beta chains were listed as associated with cytomegalovirus. V-gene and J-gene trimming of TCR beta chains was associated with a missense DCLRE1C variant in a later genetic analysis, and the association was replicated in an independent cohort. Several of the top co-occurrence clusters appeared to be linked to parvovirus B19, influenza, CMV and Epstein-Barr virus, according to a later analysis. In an earlier analysis of roughly 500 of the donors, most TCR beta V segments appeared in productive rearrangements about 87% or about 30% of the time, broadly matching IMGT annotations. Because counts were too low, about 15 rarely observed V segments, including chromosome 9 orphons, were left out of the earlier analysis of 500 to 750 of the donors. A later genetic analysis reported fewer N-insertions in productive TCRs among donors in an Asian-associated ancestry cluster than the roughly 700-donor mean. When HLA alleles, especially DR and DQ, strongly co-occurred, TCR associations were difficult to assign to individual alleles. Compared with equally common non-associated chains, HLA-associated TCR beta chains in a later analysis were more clonally expanded and had lower generation probabilities. The authors suggested that the approach could potentially be generalized to other disease states and immunological phenotypes. For the cohort, immune exposure information was limited to CMV serostatus. Only TCR beta chains were sequenced in this cohort, and the absence of alpha or paired-chain data limited detectable features. A further reported finding was that TCR beta sequences accurately predicted the HLA-A and HLA-B alleles for most subjects in the first cohort. In vitro tests confirmed that three of the cytomegalovirus-associated TCR beta chains recognize cytomegalovirus antigens. A later analysis found that most CMV-associated TCR beta chains appeared HLA-restricted, with HLA associations seemingly driven largely by CMV exposure. Some IMGT-functional V segments, including TRBV6-2 and TRBV6-3, could not be told apart with the 87-base-pair reads, so those segments were excluded.

This TCR came from a man aged 45-65 years in good health and CMV-seronegative. The specimen sequenced was PBMCs. The chain employs TRBV29-1 and TRBJ1-1; TRBD1 aligns with 7 central bases. The CDR3 sequence is CSVGGQKNTEAFF. The DNA sequence is given as TGCAGCGTTGGGGGACAGAAGAACACTGAAGCTTTCTTT. The variable domain in full, with residues beyond the CDR3 obtained from the reference TRBV29-1 and TRBJ1-1 genes, is SAVISQKPSRDICQRGTSLTIQCQVDSQVTMMFWYRQQPGQSLTLIATANQGSEATYESGFVIDKFPISRPNLTFSTLTVSNMSPEDSSIYLCSVGGQKNTEAFFGQGTRLTVV.